This T cell receptor (beta chain) was documented in a study of CD8 T cells in ankylosing spondylitis. Study-level findings and limits: Existing reports had already noted some motif variants in reactive arthritis synovial fluid and blood. As for the disease-linked clones, they showed a CD8+ phenotype and occurred at relatively low frequencies in peripheral blood. Disease-associated clones were reportedly significantly overrepresented in matched ankylosing spondylitis synovial fluid.

This clonotype was found a few times. Antigen: not known. Libraries of TCR beta came from quantitative 5'-RACE with molecular barcodes. TCRdb used MiXCR to reprocess the 5' RACE reads, holding one entry per CDR3 protein. The sample contains 150,000 or so distinct CDR3 sequences, roughly 10% of which appear only once. The receptor was isolated from a female donor with ankylosing spondylitis or in good health (not recorded which). Source material: blood, either unsorted or a sorted T cell fraction (not recorded which).

The CDR3 nucleotides are TGTGCCAGCAGTTACCATAGTCTGGAGACCCAGTACTTC. Translation gives CASSYHSLETQYF. The gene calls are TRBV6-2 or TRBV6-3 and TRBJ2-5; no firm D call. Germline V CDR1 and CDR2: MNHEY, SVGEGT. This CDR3 is built from 13 residues. The ends were cut back, 2 bases at V and 5 bases at J, with 9 bases in the middle.